The present TCR beta chain was sequenced within a study of T cell repertoires in cytomegalovirus infection. Study-level background: Public signatures in TCR beta pointed to CMV infection and matching HLA type.

There are many counts of this clonotype. Its antigen is still unknown. Study results and limitations: Predominance within the ex vivo response was attributable to HLA-C-restricted CMV-specific TCR beta clonotypes. The cumulative frequency of public TCR beta families identified carriers of CMV plus the relevant HLA.

TCRdb recomputed calls from the reads with MiXCR, one row per CDR3 protein. The table has about 260,000 distinct CDR3 sequences, roughly an eighth seen once. CDR3 size: 15 residues. The V gene end was trimmed by 5 bases and the J gene end by 4 bases; junction bases not matched to a gene: 3. Germline V gene data show CDR1 as SGHTA and CDR2 as FQGNSA. The chain has TRBV7-2 and TRBJ2-1, with 12 bases fitting TRBD2. The sequenced material came from PBMCs. The TCR originated in a human donor in good health (CMV status not recorded). Some clones in this sample may be carry-over from other donors' samples. CDR3 sequence reads: CASSPGLAGYNEQFF. The CDR3 DNA follows: TGTGCCAGCAGCCCGGGACTAGCGGGTTACAATGAGCAGTTCTTC.